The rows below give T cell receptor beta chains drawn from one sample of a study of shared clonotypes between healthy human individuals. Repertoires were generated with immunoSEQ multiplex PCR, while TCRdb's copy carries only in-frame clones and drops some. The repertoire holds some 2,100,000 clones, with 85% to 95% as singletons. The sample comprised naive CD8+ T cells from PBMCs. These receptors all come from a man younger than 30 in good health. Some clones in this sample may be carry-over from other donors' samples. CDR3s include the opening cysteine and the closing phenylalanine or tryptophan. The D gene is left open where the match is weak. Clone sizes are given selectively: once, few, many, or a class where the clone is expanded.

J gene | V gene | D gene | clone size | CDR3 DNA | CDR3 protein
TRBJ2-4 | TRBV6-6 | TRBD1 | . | TGTGCCAGCAGTTCGAGGACAGGGGGCGGCTTTCAGTACTTC | CASSSRTGGGFQYF
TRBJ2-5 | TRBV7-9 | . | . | TGTGCCAGCAGTGATTGGGGAAGGGGGGACCAAGAGACCCAGTACTTC | CASSDWGRGDQETQYF
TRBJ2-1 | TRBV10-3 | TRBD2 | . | TGTGCCAGCGGACTAGCGGGAGGGCCTACCTACAATGAGCAGTTCTTC | CASGLAGGPTYNEQFF
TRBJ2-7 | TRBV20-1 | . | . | TGCAGTGCCGATGACACCTACGAGCAGTACTTC | CSADDTYEQYF
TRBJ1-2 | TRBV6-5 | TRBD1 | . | TGTGCCAGCAGTTACGTTTACAGGGGGCGGACCGATGGCTACACCTTC | CASSYVYRGRTDGYTF
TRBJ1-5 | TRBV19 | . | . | TGTGCCAGTAGTATAGTCGGGCTGGCCAATCAGCCCCAGCATTTT | CASSIVGLANQPQHF
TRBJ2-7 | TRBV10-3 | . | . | TGTGCCATCATCAGAAGTGTGGATTACGAGCAGTACTTC | CAIIRSVDYEQYF
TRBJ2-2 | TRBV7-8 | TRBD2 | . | TGTGCCAGCAGCTTAGCGCTTGGGGGGGCGAACACCGGGGAGCTGTTTTTT | CASSLALGGANTGELFF
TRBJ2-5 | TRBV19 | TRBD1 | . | TGTGCCAGTAGTGAAACGAGGGACAGACAAGAGACCCAGTACTTC | CASSETRDRQETQYF
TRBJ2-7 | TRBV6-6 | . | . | TGTGCCAGCAGTTACTCTTACAGCTACGAGCAGTACTTC | CASSYSYSYEQYF
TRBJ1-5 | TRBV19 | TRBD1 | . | TGTGCCACCCAGGGGGAGTTCCTGTCAAGTCAGCCCCAGCATTTT | CATQGEFLSSQPQHF
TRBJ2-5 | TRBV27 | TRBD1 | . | TGTGCCAGCAGTCCAATCAGGGGGCCAGAGACCCAGTACTTC | CASSPIRGPETQYF
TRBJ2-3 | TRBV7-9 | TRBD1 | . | TGTGCCAGCAGCGACAGGGGAGTCACGGATACGCAGTATTTT | CASSDRGVTDTQYF
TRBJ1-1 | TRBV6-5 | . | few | TGTGCCAGCAGTTACTCCACGAACACTGAAGCTTTCTTT | CASSYSTNTEAFF
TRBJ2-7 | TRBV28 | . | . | TGTGCCAGCAGCCCCACCGGGACGGAGACCTACGAGCAGTACTTC | CASSPTGTETYEQYF
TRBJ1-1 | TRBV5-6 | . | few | TGTGCCAGCAGCAAGGGGAACACTGAAGCTTTCTTT | CASSKGNTEAFF
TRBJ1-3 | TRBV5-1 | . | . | TGCGCCAGCAGCTTGGTTGGCAGGGCAACTGGAAACACCATATATTTT | CASSLVGRATGNTIYF
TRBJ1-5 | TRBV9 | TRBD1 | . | TGTGCCAGCAGCCCACCAGGGGGAAATCAGCCCCAGCATTTT | CASSPPGGNQPQHF
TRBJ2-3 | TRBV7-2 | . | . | TGTGCCAGCAGCCTCATGTCCGATACGCAGTATTTT | CASSLMSDTQYF
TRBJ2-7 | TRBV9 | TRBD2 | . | TGTGCCAGCAGCGTAACGGGAGGGGCCTCGTACGAGCAGTACTTC | CASSVTGGASYEQYF
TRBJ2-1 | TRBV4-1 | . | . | TGCGCCAGCAGCCAAGGATTGGGGCAGAGCCGCGGAGATGAGCAGTTCTTC | CASSQGLGQSRGDEQFF
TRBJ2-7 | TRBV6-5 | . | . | TGTGCCAGCAGTTCTGAGGCATACGAGCAGTACTTC | CASSSEAYEQYF
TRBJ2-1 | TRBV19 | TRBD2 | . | TGTGCCAGTAGTATAGGTGGTCGACCGGGACTAGACTACAATGAGCAGTTCTTC | CASSIGGRPGLDYNEQFF
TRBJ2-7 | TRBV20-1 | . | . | TGCAGCCATCAGGGGCTCGAGCAGTACTTC | CSHQGLEQYF
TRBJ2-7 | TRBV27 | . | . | TGTGCCAGCAGTTTAAAAGACCAGCAGTACTTC | CASSLKDQQYF
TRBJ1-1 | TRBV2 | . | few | TGTGCCAGCAGGGCTGATAGGGGGTATGAAGCTTTCTTT | CASRADRGYEAFF
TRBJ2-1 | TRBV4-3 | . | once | TGCGCCAGCGGGGGACCCAGTGAGCAGTTCTTC | CASGGPSEQFF